The 21 T cell receptor beta chains presented below share a single source sample, sequenced in a study of blood T cell repertoires in COVID-19. Data came from immunoSEQ multiplex PCR; TCRdb stores just in-frame clones and leaves some out. Of some 180,000 clones listed, approximately 90% were seen once; the top ten hold approximately 23%. Sequencing was carried out using PBMCs or T cells enriched from blood (not recorded which). Receptor source: a woman in her 40s in a cohort exposed to, infected with or recovered from COVID-19 (not recorded which).

The chain is built from TRBV6-6 and TRBJ2-2, with TRBD1 matching over 8 bases. J was trimmed by 0 bases and V by 5 bases; bases with no gene match: 8. The CDR3 runs to 17 residues. CDR1 is MNHNY and CDR2 is SVGAGI in the germline V gene (reference sequence). CDR3 in amino acids: CASSPWDRNANTGELFF. In DNA, the CDR3 is TGTGCCAGCAGTCCTTGGGACAGGAACGCGAACACCGGGGAGCTGTTTTTT.

The chain couples TRBV27 to TRBJ1-1; D might be TRBD1 (6 bases). The CDR3 is made up of 14 amino acids. Trimming shortened V by 5 bases and J by 6 bases, and 16 bases separated the two germline ends. CDR1 and CDR2 from the germline V gene are MNHEY and SMNVEV (reference sequence). This CDR3 is CASSPITGTAEAFF. In nucleotides, the CDR3 is TGTGCCAGCAGTCCAATCACAGGGACGGCTGAAGCTTTCTTT.

The rearrangement joins TRBV5-4 to TRBJ2-5; D perhaps matches TRBD1 (6 bases). This CDR3 region has 15 residues. Trimming stripped 0 bases from V and 4 bases from J, with 13 bases between. From germline, CDR1 is SGHNT and CDR2 YYREEE (reference sequence). For the CDR3, the DNA is TGTGCCAGCAGCTTGGAGGGACACTGGGCAGAGACCCAGTACTTC. This encodes CASSLEGHWAETQYF.

This chain uses TRBV15 with TRBJ1-1; possibly TRBD1 for D (6 bases). V lost 0 bases and J 5 bases, leaving 28 bases between the germline ends. The germline V gene has CDR1 LNHNV and CDR2 YYDKDF (reference sequence). CDR3 length equals 20 residues. Here the CDR3 reads CATSRDSPAGSRGPSTEAFF. In nucleotides, the CDR3 is TGTGCCACCAGCAGAGATTCCCCGGCCGGGTCCAGGGGCCCCTCAACTGAAGCTTTCTTT. The variable domain in full, with the rest retrieved from reference TRBV15 and TRBJ1-1, is DAMVIQNPRYQVTQFGKPVTLSCSQTLNHNVMYWYQQKSSQAPKLLFHYYDKDFNNEADTPDNFQSRRPNTSFCFLDIRSPGLGDTAMYLCATSRDSPAGSRGPSTEAFFGQGTRLTVV.

The CDR3 nucleotides read TGCGCCAGCAGTCTTGGCAGGGCTGATAGCAATCAGCCCCAGCATTTT. Amino acid sequence: CASSLGRADSNQPQHF. The rearrangement links TRBV23-1 to TRBJ1-5; a possible D gene is TRBD1 (5 bases). TRBV23-1 counts as an open reading frame of uncertain function. V was shortened by 4 bases and J by 0 bases, with 13 bases between the two germline ends. This CDR3 is built from 16 residues.

The chain has TRBV10-3 and TRBJ2-4, with 8 bases identical to TRBD1. Losses at the gene ends were 6 bases for V and 0 bases for J; bases not matched to a gene: 7. The CDR3 has 16 amino acids. Germline CDR1 reads ENHRY; CDR2 reads SYGVKD. CDR3 sequence (DNA): TGTGCCATCAGGGATGATCAGGGGGCAGCCAAAAACATTCAGTACTTC. Amino acids: CAIRDDQGAAKNIQYF.

The chain employs TRBV9 and TRBJ2-7; unclear D gene. In germline, CDR1 is SGDLS, CDR2 YYNGEE. This CDR3 is built from 14 residues. The ends were cut back, 0 bases at V and 5 bases at J, with 12 bases in the middle. CDR3 loop: CASSVEAPSHEQYF. CDR3 coding DNA: TGTGCCAGCAGCGTAGAAGCTCCTTCCCACGAGCAGTACTTC.

The V call is TRBV11-2, the J call TRBJ1-2, with TRBD1 matching 9 bases. The junction had 8 bases not matched to a gene; V was cut back by 2 bases and J by 7 bases. Germline V gene sequence: CDR1 SGHAT, CDR2 FQNNGV. This CDR3 region has 15 residues. The CDR3 is CASSLSTGQGPGYTF. DNA for the CDR3: TGTGCCAGCAGCTTATCCACAGGACAGGGGCCTGGCTACACCTTC.

The chain links TRBV2 to TRBJ2-1; TRBD2 matches 11 bases. Germline CDR1 and CDR2: SNHLY and FYNNEI. After removal of 6 bases from V and 9 bases from J, the junction contained 10 bases not matched to a gene. The CDR3 loop spans 15 amino acids. CDR3 sequence (DNA): TGTGCCAGCAGCTCTTATAGCGGGGGGGCAAGTGAGCAGTTCTTC. Residues: CASSSYSGGASEQFF.

The genes are TRBV3-1 (or the pseudogene TRBV3-2) and TRBJ1-1, with a weak D call TRBD1 (5 bases). CDR3 length: 15 residues. Trimming pared 0 bases from V and 0 bases from J, leaving 8 bases between. The germline V gene encodes CDR1 LGHDT and CDR2 YNNKEL (reference sequence). CDR3 sequence: CASSQEGEVNTEAFF. As DNA, the CDR3 is TGTGCCAGCAGCCAAGAGGGGGAGGTGAACACTGAAGCTTTCTTT.

This chain connects TRBV14 to TRBJ1-3; TRBD1 is a possible D gene (5 bases). Germline loops: CDR1 SGHDN, CDR2 FVKESK. CDR3 size: 15 residues. V was shortened by 4 bases and J by 3 bases, with 13 bases between the two germline ends. The CDR3 reads CASSRREGLGNTIYF. CDR3 nucleotide sequence: TGTGCCAGCAGCCGCCGGGAGGGGCTTGGAAACACCATATATTTT.

This chain uses TRBV7-9 with TRBJ1-1; 9 positions match TRBD1. Germline trimming cut 5 bases from V and 4 bases from J; bases unmatched to any gene: 20. CDR1 is SEHNR and CDR2 is FQNEAQ in the germline V gene (reference sequence). The CDR3 has 19 amino acids. CDR3 nucleotides: TGTGCCAGCAGCCAGACCGGACAGGGGAGTAGAGCGTGGGCCACTGAAGCTTTCTTT. It encodes CASSQTGQGSRAWATEAFF.

J is TRBJ2-1 and V is TRBV13; 7 positions match TRBD1. Looked up from germline, CDR1 is PRHDT and CDR2 is FYEKMQ (reference sequence). The CDR3 totals 16 residues. The junction had 9 bases not matched to a gene; V was cut back by 5 bases and J by 2 bases. The DNA of the CDR3 is TGTGCCAGCAGCCGCCTCACAGGGGACACCTACAATGAGCAGTTCTTC. It specifies CASSRLTGDTYNEQFF.

The rearrangement joins TRBV5-1 to TRBJ1-1; 7 nucleotides match TRBD1. The CDR3 runs to 15 residues. V was pared by 1 base and J by 6 bases, with 9 bases of the junction left unmatched. Germline CDR1 and CDR2: SGHRS and YFSETQ. The CDR3 sequence: CASSLKAGGRAEAFF. Written as DNA, the CDR3 is TGCGCCAGCAGCTTGAAGGCAGGGGGTAGGGCTGAAGCTTTCTTT.

The rearrangement uses TRBV20-1 and TRBJ2-3, with a weak D call TRBD2 (6 bases). Germline assignment: CDR1 DFQATT and CDR2 SNEGSKA (reference sequence). The CDR3 has 14 amino acids. V was clipped by 3 bases and J by 1 base, with 11 bases between them. Here the CDR3 reads CSASSGDRTDTQYF. Written as DNA, the CDR3 is TGCAGTGCTAGTTCGGGGGACCGCACAGATACGCAGTATTTT.

V is TRBV6-2 or TRBV6-3 and J is TRBJ1-1; no reliable D call. Germline CDR1 reads MNHEY; CDR2 reads SVGEGT. The CDR3 totals 14 residues. Trimming removed 1 base from V and 1 base from J, with 7 bases in between. The CDR3 reads CASSYLEPNTEAFF. CDR3 nucleotide sequence: TGTGCCAGCAGTTACTTGGAGCCGAACACTGAAGCTTTCTTT.

CDR3 amino acids: CASSERSTDTQYF. The CDR3 DNA sequence: TGTGCCAGCAGCGAGAGGAGCACAGATACGCAGTATTTT. V usage is TRBV6-5 and J usage is TRBJ2-3; D unresolved. Germline CDR1 reads MNHEY; CDR2 reads SVGAGI. The CDR3 is 13 amino acids. V lost 6 bases and J 0 bases, leaving 7 bases between the germline ends.

J is TRBJ2-6 and V is TRBV6-1, with 7 bases matching TRBD1. From germline, CDR1 is MNHNS and CDR2 SASEGT. This CDR3 has 17 amino acids. After removal of 2 bases from V and 2 bases from J, the junction contained 6 bases not matched to a gene. The CDR3 protein is CASSELQQGTGANVLTF. In DNA, the CDR3 is TGTGCCAGCAGTGAACTTCAACAGGGGACTGGGGCCAACGTCCTGACTTTC.

The chain links TRBV18 to TRBJ1-3; TRBD1 matches at 8 bases. Germline V CDR1 and CDR2: KGHSH, LQKENI. V lost 2 bases to trimming and J lost 2 bases; unmatched junction nucleotides: 5. CDR3 length: 16 amino acids. The CDR3 is CASSPSQGAAGNTIYF. CDR3 sequence (DNA): TGTGCCAGCTCACCATCTCAGGGGGCTGCTGGAAACACCATATATTTT. Complete variable domain (other parts from reference TRBV18 and TRBJ1-3): NAGVMQNPRHLVRRRGQEARLRCSPMKGHSHVYWYRQLPEEGLKFMVYLQKENIIDESGMPKERFSAEFPKEGPSILRIQQVVRGDSAAYFCASSPSQGAAGNTIYFGEGSWLTVV.

The chain is built from TRBV10-1 and TRBJ2-7; 9 nucleotides agree with TRBD2. Germline CDR1 reads WNHNN; CDR2 reads SYGVQD (reference sequence). The J segment lost 4 bases and the V segment lost 3 bases, leaving 4 bases of the junction unmatched. CDR3 length: 14 amino acids. CDR3 amino acids: CASSDGSGSYEQYF. CDR3 DNA sequence: TGCGCCAGCAGTGACGGTAGCGGGAGTTACGAGCAGTACTTC.

The rearrangement uses TRBV4-3 and TRBJ2-7; a possible D gene is TRBD2 (5 bases). V was trimmed by 4 bases and J by 4 bases, leaving 17 bases between them. CDR3 length equals 15 residues. CDR1 LGHNA and CDR2 YSLEER come from the germline V gene. The CDR3 region is CASSPGEGLGYEQYF. The CDR3 DNA sequence: TGCGCCAGCAGCCCCGGGGAAGGTCTGGGATACGAGCAGTACTTC.